This passage covers 3 T cell receptor beta chains from one sample sequenced in a study of cytomegalovirus exposure and HLA in healthy donors. The data were produced by immunoSEQ multiplex PCR, yet TCRdb's version contains in-frame clones alone and is incomplete. The sample has 150,000 to 200,000 clones; 86% are singletons. What was sequenced was PBMCs. The receptors shown here come from a man between 25 and 39 years old in good health and CMV-seropositive.

This clone was counted many times. This rearrangement joins TRBV4-2 to TRBJ2-1; D not resolved. V lost 1 base to trimming and J lost 0 bases, with 10 bases between them. Germline assignment: CDR1 LGHNA and CDR2 YNFKEQ. This CDR3 comprises 16 residues. CDR3 DNA sequence: TGTGCCAGCAGCCAAGGGCGGCTGAGCTCCTACAATGAGCAGTTCTTC. Translating it yields CASSQGRLSSYNEQFF.

This sequence joins TRBV5-6 and TRBJ1-2, with D perhaps matching TRBD1 (5 bases). The CDR3 runs 11 residues. CDR1 is SGHDT, CDR2 YYEEEE, per germline. V was trimmed by 3 bases and J by 8 bases, leaving 8 bases between them. The CDR3 sequence is CASSSGAGYTF. The CDR3 DNA follows: TGTGCCAGCAGCTCCGGGGCGGGCTACACCTTC.

The chain combines TRBV4-3 with TRBJ2-3; TRBD1 might be the D (6 bases). V dropped 3 bases and J dropped 3 bases, with 16 bases sitting between them. CDR3 length: 16 amino acids. Germline CDR1 LGHNA, CDR2 YSLEER. CDR3 nucleotides: TGCGCCAGCAGCCACCTCCTTGGGGGCGAGACAGATACGCAGTATTTT. Translated, it gives CASSHLLGGETDTQYF.